This TCR beta chain appears in the sequencing data of a study of T cell responses to AZD1222 COVID-19 vaccine. Study-level points and caveats: Donors, mostly white British, included more females; clonal diversity was possibly underestimated. At 160-218 and 743-854, vaccine-associated CD4 TCRs were dominant, and they spanned spike.

CDR3 length equals 16 residues. With 7 bases removed from V and 4 bases from J, the gap between germline ends came to 20 bases. CDR1 SGHVT and CDR2 SQSDAQ come from the germline V gene. This table comes from immunoSEQ multiplex PCR, and its TCRdb copy is limited to in-frame clones, with some not included. This table holds around 100,000 clones, 92% found once. The table lists this clone with a few counts. What it binds is not known. The V gene is TRBV7-4, the J gene TRBJ1-3; D is ambiguous. This receptor was identified in an adult in good health. This specimen was peripheral blood, taken on day 0 of AZD1222 vaccination. The CDR3: CASITGPSWRGNTIYF. The CDR3 DNA is TGTGCCAGCATTACCGGGCCTTCCTGGCGGGGAAACACCATATATTTT.